This entry lists 25 T cell receptor beta chains sequenced from one sample in a study of CD8+ T cells in alopecia areata. The sequencing template was cDNA reverse transcribed from extracted RNA. The assay was immunoSEQ multiplex PCR, and TCRdb's table has in-frame clones only and misses some. Found here are roughly 200,000 clones, 50% to 65% of them singletons; the top ten hold under 14%. The treatment is: oral pan-JAK inhibitor, 5-10 mg twice daily. The sequencing used CD8+ T cells sorted from blood, collected at week 24, from a patient treated with tofacitinib. The source of these receptors is a human donor with alopecia areata.

This clone has a handful of counts. V usage is TRBV4-3 and J usage is TRBJ1-2; TRBD1 is a possible D gene (5 bases). The V end was cut by 1 base, the J end by 13 bases, with 16 bases between. The CDR3 totals 13 residues. Germline CDR1 LGHNA, CDR2 YSLEER. CDR3 sequence: CASSQVTWDGVTF. CDR3 DNA sequence: TGCGCCAGCAGCCAAGTAACCTGGGACGGCGTCACCTTC.

In this sample, this clone turned up a few times. The V and J genes are TRBV20-1 and TRBJ2-3, with TRBD2 as a possible D gene (7 bases). The V end was cut by 2 bases, the J end by 10 bases, with 10 bases between. Germline V gene lookup returns CDR1 DFQATT and CDR2 SNEGSKA (reference sequence). The CDR3 is made up of 11 amino acids. Here the CDR3 reads CSARRGAAQYF. CDR3 in DNA: TGCAGTGCTAGACGGGGGGCGGCGCAGTATTTT.

With respect to this clone: It is unclear where the CDR3 begins or ends on the DNA, so no DNA is shown, and the CDR3 is as TCRdb lists it. V gene TRBV30 combines with J gene TRBJ1-1. The CDR3 is 13 residues long, counting both termini. Germline V gene lookup returns CDR1 GTSNPN and CDR2 SVGIG (reference sequence). CDR3 residues: CAWSVGGGTETFF.

Regarding this clone: The identical CDR3 is also encoded by other nucleotide sequences in the sample. The CDR3 DNA sequence: TGTGCCTGGGGACAGGGGATGAACACTGAAGCTTTCTTT. Amino acids: CAWGQGMNTEAFF. The rearrangement links TRBV30 to TRBJ1-1, with 9 bases lining up with TRBD1. The V gene's germline CDR1 is GTSNPN and CDR2 SVGIG (reference sequence). V lost 5 bases, J lost 0 bases, and 1 base stayed unmatched. CDR3 length: 13 residues.

This clone was seen more than once but under ten times. The chain employs TRBV28 and TRBJ2-2; 9 bases fit TRBD2. In germline, CDR1 is MDHEN, CDR2 SYDVKM. The CDR3 is made up of 18 amino acids. The junction had 13 bases not matched to a gene; V was cut back by 1 base and J by 7 bases. The CDR3 DNA reads TGTGCCAGCAGTTTATTTGGCCCTGGCGGGGGGGCCGACGGGGAGCTGTTTTTT. Its translation is CASSLFGPGGGADGELFF. Based on the CDR3 plus reference TRBV28 and TRBJ2-2, the full variable domain is DVKVTQSSRYLVKRTGEKVFLECVQDMDHENMFWYRQDPGLGLRLIYFSYDVKMKEKGDIPEGYSVSREKKERFSLILESASTNQTSMYLCASSLFGPGGGADGELFFGEGSRLTVL.

This clone was detected a few times. The chain employs TRBV11-3 and TRBJ2-3; 7 positions agree with TRBD2. Per the germline V gene, CDR1 is SGHNT and CDR2 is YENEEA. The CDR3 extends over 15 amino acids. V was clipped by 4 bases and J by 0 bases; unmatched bases: 4. CDR3 sequence: CASSWEGSSTDTQYF. The CDR3 DNA follows: TGTGCCAGCAGCTGGGAGGGAAGCAGCACAGATACGCAGTATTTT.

The V call is TRBV27, the J call TRBJ2-2, with TRBD1 matching 12 bases. The CDR3 runs 16 residues. CDR1 and CDR2 (germline): MNHEY, SMNVEV (reference sequence). Unmatched junction bases numbered 7, after V lost 5 bases and J lost 6 bases. CDR3 bases: TGTGCCAGCAGTCGACCCGGGACAGGGGGCCCCGGGGAGCTGTTTTTT. Its protein is CASSRPGTGGPGELFF.

The chain employs TRBV27 and TRBJ2-3; 9 bases align to TRBD2. This CDR3 comprises 14 residues. With 5 bases clipped from V and 8 bases from J, the junction kept 8 bases outside the gene matches. Germline values: CDR1 MNHEY, CDR2 SMNVEV (reference sequence). CDR3 in amino acids: CASSKGLAAGTQYF. CDR3 bases: TGTGCCAGCAGTAAGGGACTAGCAGCAGGTACGCAGTATTTT.

The gene calls are TRBV6-5 and TRBJ2-1; no definite D call. The length of the CDR3 is 15 residues. Germline V gene sequence: CDR1 MNHEY, CDR2 SVGAGI. V lost 4 bases to trimming and J lost 9 bases, with 19 bases between them. CDR3 sequence reads: CASSSSDNGYLEQFF. The CDR3 DNA is TGTGCCAGCAGTTCCAGTGACAATGGGTATCTTGAGCAGTTCTTC.

This clone qualifies as medium-sized. This chain joins TRBV6-6 and TRBJ2-3; perhaps TRBD1 as D (5 bases). Deletions cut 5 bases from V and 0 bases from J, with 12 bases between. CDR1 and CDR2 from the germline V gene are MNHNY and SVGAGI (reference sequence). The CDR3 has 15 amino acids. CDR3: CASSVQGGSTDTQYF. Here the CDR3 DNA reads TGTGCCAGCAGTGTCCAGGGTGGGAGCACAGATACGCAGTATTTT.

This chain links TRBV7-9 with TRBJ2-3; possibly TRBD1 for D (5 bases). There are 13 residues in the CDR3. Germline CDR1 is SEHNR and CDR2 is FQNEAQ (reference sequence). The germline V and J ends were trimmed by 1 base and 4 bases, with 6 bases remaining between them. The CDR3 DNA is TGTGCCAGCAGCTTAGACAGGTCAGATACGCAGTATTTT. Translation: CASSLDRSDTQYF.

The chain has TRBV7-8 and TRBJ2-2; 8 bases match TRBD1. The germline V gene encodes CDR1 SGHVS and CDR2 FQNEAQ. This CDR3 comprises 15 residues. J gave up 1 base and V 5 bases, and 3 bases lay outside the gene matches. DNA of the CDR3: TGTGCCAGCAGCACAGGACAGGGGAACACCGGGGAGCTGTTTTTT. Translated: CASSTGQGNTGELFF. The whole variable domain, filled in from reference TRBV7-8 and TRBJ2-2, reads GAGVSQSPRYKVAKRGQDVALRCDPISGHVSLFWYQQALGQGPEFLTYFQNEAQLDKSGLPSDRFFAERPEGSVSTLKIQRTQQEDSAVYLCASSTGQGNTGELFFGEGSRLTVL.

This clone was seen a handful of times. V usage is TRBV28 and J usage is TRBJ2-2; D is uncertain. Germline V gene sequence: CDR1 MDHEN, CDR2 SYDVKM. Trimming pared 2 bases from V and 5 bases from J, leaving 6 bases between. CDR3 size: 13 residues. This CDR3 reads CASSLMGTGELFF. The CDR3, as DNA: TGTGCCAGCAGTTTAATGGGGACCGGGGAGCTGTTTTTT.

This clone has only a few counts. Within the sample, other DNA sequences also encode this same CDR3. The V gene is TRBV6-5, the J gene TRBJ1-1; possibly TRBD1 for D (5 bases). The CDR3 has 13 residues. With 4 bases removed from V and 2 bases from J, the gap between germline ends came to 8 bases. Germline assignment: CDR1 MNHEY and CDR2 SVGAGI. CDR3 loop: CASSLRGNTEAFF. The CDR3 DNA follows: TGTGCCAGCAGTTTAAGGGGCAACACTGAAGCTTTCTTT.

This chain links TRBV13 with TRBJ2-5, with a tentative D call TRBD1 (6 bases). The germline V and J ends were trimmed by 5 bases and 2 bases, with 9 bases remaining between them. The germline gives CDR1 PRHDT, CDR2 FYEKMQ (reference sequence). The CDR3 spans 13 residues. CDR3 residues: CASSGGQQETQYF. The CDR3 coding sequence is TGTGCCAGCAGCGGAGGACAGCAAGAGACCCAGTACTTC.

The V call is TRBV2, the J call TRBJ2-5; 11 bases fit TRBD2. Germline assignment: CDR1 SNHLY and CDR2 FYNNEI. CDR3 length: 16 residues. The trim removed 3 bases at V and 3 bases at J, leaving 6 bases unmatched. DNA for the CDR3: TGTGCCAGCAGTGACGGGAAACTAGCGGGGGAAGAGACCCAGTACTTC. The encoded protein is CASSDGKLAGEETQYF.

The rearrangement uses TRBV9 and TRBJ1-4; TRBD1 might be the D (5 bases). There are 15 residues in the CDR3. Germline V gene sequence: CDR1 SGDLS, CDR2 YYNGEE. V lost 0 bases, J lost 8 bases, and 14 bases lay in between. This CDR3 is CASSVDGTQSEKLFF. Written as DNA, the CDR3 is TGTGCCAGCAGCGTAGACGGGACCCAATCAGAAAAACTGTTTTTT.

This chain uses TRBV7-2 with TRBJ1-2; 10 bases are a match to TRBD1. The CDR3 sequence is 17 residues long. Germline V gene lookup returns CDR1 SGHTA and CDR2 FQGNSA. V shed 2 bases, J shed 6 bases, and the junction held 12 bases outside the gene matches. The CDR3 loop is CASSLLDRGRPEDGYTF. The DNA for the CDR3 is TGTGCCAGCAGCTTATTAGACAGGGGGCGACCCGAGGATGGCTACACCTTC.

This clone was counted between two and nine times. The V and J genes are TRBV10-3 and TRBJ2-3; TRBD1 matches 9 bases. This CDR3 has 17 amino acids. CDR1 ENHRY and CDR2 SYGVKD come from the germline V gene. Trimming took 0 bases from V and 3 from J; bases not matched to a gene: 7. CDR3 loop: CAISESKGTGWTDTQYF. CDR3 in DNA: TGTGCCATCAGTGAGTCGAAAGGGACAGGGTGGACAGATACGCAGTATTTT.

The V and J genes are TRBV19 and TRBJ2-1; D uncertain. CDR3 length: 13 residues. In germline, CDR1 is LNHDA, CDR2 SQIVND (reference sequence). Trimming removed 4 bases from V and 15 bases from J, with 19 bases in between. CDR3 loop: CASSTDISKDRFF. CDR3 sequence (DNA): TGTGCCAGTAGTACAGACATAAGTAAGGATAGGTTCTTC.

This clone appeared a few times. The V call is TRBV13, the J call TRBJ2-7, with D possibly being TRBD1 (8 bases). Germline CDR1 PRHDT, CDR2 FYEKMQ (reference sequence). The V end was cut by 5 bases, the J end by 1 base, with 12 bases between. CDR3 length: 14 amino acids. DNA of the CDR3: TGTGCCAGCAGCGGGAGGGACAGGTCCTACGAGCAGTACTTC. This encodes CASSGRDRSYEQYF.

In this sample, this clone turned up once. The chain uses TRBV4-1 and TRBJ2-7; D possibly corresponds to TRBD1 (5 bases). The CDR3 contains 16 residues. The germline V gene has CDR1 MGHRA and CDR2 YSYEKL. V shed 0 bases and J shed 2 bases, with 14 bases lying between them. The CDR3 region has the DNA TGCGCCAGCAGCCAAGATCGTCAGGGAAATGCCTACGAGCAGTACTTC. It encodes CASSQDRQGNAYEQYF.

This sequence joins TRBV30 and TRBJ1-6; the D gene is possibly TRBD1 (6 bases). The germline CDR1 and CDR2 sequences are GTSNPN and SVGIG (reference sequence). CDR3 length: 14 residues. The V end was cut by 0 bases, the J end by 10 bases, with 13 bases between. Written as DNA, the CDR3 is TGTGCCTGGAGTGTATCCAGGGGAGACTCACCCCTCCACTTT. Translated, it gives CAWSVSRGDSPLHF.

This chain links TRBV7-3 with TRBJ2-3; TRBD1 or TRBD2 may be the D gene (6 bases each). The CDR3 runs to 15 residues. Per the germline V gene, CDR1 is SGHTA and CDR2 is FQGTGA. Trimming cost V 2 bases and J 4 bases, with 13 bases left between them. The CDR3 region has the DNA TGTGCCAGCAGCTTAGGAGGGGGGAAAGCAGATACGCAGTATTTT. It is translated as CASSLGGGKADTQYF. The whole variable domain, remainder taken from reference TRBV7-3 and TRBJ2-3, is GAGVSQTPSNKVTEKGKYVELRCDPISGHTALYWYRQSLGQGPEFLIYFQGTGAADDSGLPNDRFFAVRPEGSVSTLKIQRTERGDSAVYLCASSLGGGKADTQYFGPGTRLTVL.

This chain links TRBV4-3 with TRBJ2-3; TRBD1 might be the D (5 bases). V lost 4 bases, J lost 6 bases, and 17 bases lay in between. The CDR3 runs to 15 residues. The germline V gene has CDR1 LGHNA and CDR2 YSLEER. CDR3 in amino acids: CASSPSGSGYDTQYF. The CDR3 DNA is TGCGCCAGCAGCCCCTCCGGGTCAGGGTACGATACGCAGTATTTT.